This T cell receptor beta chain came from a study of T cell changes during pregnancy in multiple sclerosis. The germline V gene encodes CDR1 SEHNR and CDR2 FQNEAQ (reference sequence). Deletions cut 3 bases from V and 5 bases from J, with 7 bases between. The CDR3 length is 13 residues. This clone was picked up a small number of times. Assay used: immunoSEQ multiplex PCR; TCRdb lists only in-frame clones, some missing. The sample holds 70,000 to 95,000 clones, 93% seen once. Sequences were derived from peripheral blood, sampled in the second trimester of pregnancy. The rearrangement links TRBV7-9 to TRBJ1-4, with D possibly matching TRBD1 (6 bases). This clonotype was sampled from a female donor in good health, enrolled as a control in a pregnancy study. CDR3 in amino acids: CASSFGQNEKLFF. Here the CDR3 DNA reads TGTGCCAGCAGCTTCGGACAGAATGAAAAACTGTTTTTT.